These 31 T cell receptor beta chains came from one sample sequenced in a study of cytomegalovirus exposure and HLA in healthy donors. PCR used 60 Vbeta primers and 13 Jbeta primers. Clones were read by immunoSEQ multiplex PCR, and TCRdb kept only the in-frame ones, dropping some. The sample has 65,000 to 90,000 clones, roughly three quarters seen once. Sequenced sample: PBMCs. All receptors come from a man aged 35 to 55 in good health and CMV-seronegative.

This rearrangement joins TRBV6-5 to TRBJ2-7; maybe TRBD1 (6 bases). This CDR3 spans 13 amino acids. CDR1 MNHEY and CDR2 SVGAGI come from the germline V gene. V gave up 3 bases and J gave up 5 bases, with 11 bases separating them. CDR3 in amino acids: CASSYTGTHEQYF. For the CDR3, the DNA is TGTGCCAGCAGTTATACAGGGACCCACGAGCAGTACTTC.

V gene TRBV19 combines with J gene TRBJ2-2, with D unresolved. CDR1 and CDR2 (germline): LNHDA, SQIVND (reference sequence). Deletions cut 3 bases from V and 0 bases from J, with 8 bases between. This CDR3 is built from 15 residues. The CDR3 is CASSIGWANTGELFF. The CDR3, as DNA: TGTGCCAGTAGTATCGGGTGGGCGAACACCGGGGAGCTGTTTTTT.

This clone was recorded once. This chain links TRBV6-5 with TRBJ1-1; D is ambiguous. From germline, CDR1 is MNHEY and CDR2 SVGAGI. Deletions cut 5 bases from V and 0 bases from J, with 10 bases between. The CDR3 is 14 residues long. The CDR3 loop reads CASSGHIMNTEAFF. Written as DNA, the CDR3 is TGTGCCAGCAGTGGCCACATTATGAACACTGAAGCTTTCTTT.

The V call is TRBV18, the J call TRBJ1-2; TRBD1 agrees at 7 bases. The CDR3 runs to 15 residues. The V gene's germline CDR1 is KGHSH and CDR2 LQKENI. V was pared by 4 bases and J by 8 bases, with 13 bases of the junction left unmatched. The CDR3 sequence: CASSQKRTGAEGYTF. CDR3 nucleotides: TGTGCCAGCTCACAAAAACGCACAGGGGCTGAAGGCTACACCTTC. Filled out from reference TRBV18 and TRBJ1-2, the complete variable domain reads NAGVMQNPRHLVRRRGQEARLRCSPMKGHSHVYWYRQLPEEGLKFMVYLQKENIIDESGMPKERFSAEFPKEGPSILRIQQVVRGDSAAYFCASSQKRTGAEGYTFGSGTRLTVV.

This chain uses TRBV4-1 with TRBJ2-1; TRBD2 aligns across 10 bases. The J segment lost 4 bases and the V segment lost 3 bases, leaving 9 bases of the junction unmatched. The CDR3 spans 17 residues. From germline, CDR1 is MGHRA and CDR2 YSYEKL. Written as DNA, the CDR3 is TGCGCCAGCAGCCATAACAAAGCGGGGGGGAAATACAATGAGCAGTTCTTC. This gives the protein CASSHNKAGGKYNEQFF.

The chain is built from TRBV5-1 and TRBJ1-6; 7 bases agree with TRBD1. The CDR3 runs to 15 residues. The germline V gene has CDR1 SGHRS and CDR2 YFSETQ. V lost 4 bases, J lost 8 bases, and 9 bases stayed unmatched. The CDR3 loop is CASSPGQPGDSPLHF. CDR3 nucleotide sequence: TGCGCCAGCAGCCCGGGACAGCCAGGGGATTCACCCCTCCACTTT. Using reference TRBV5-1 and TRBJ1-6 for the parts outside the CDR3, the full variable domain is KAGVTQTPRYLIKTRGQQVTLSCSPISGHRSVSWYQQTPGQGLQFLFEYFSETQRNKGNFPGRFSGRQFSNSRSEMNVSTLELGDSALYLCASSPGQPGDSPLHFGNGTRLTVT.

About this clone itself: Mismatch with germline at one junction end may stem from a read error. The gene calls are TRBV2 and TRBJ1-6; D gene uncertain. Germline-derived CDR1 and CDR2 are SNHLY and FYNNEI. This CDR3 is built from 14 residues. CDR3: CASIPRSEESPHHF. The DNA for the CDR3 is TGTGCCAGCATCCCGAGGAGTGAGGAATCACCCCACCACTTT.

This chain joins TRBV19 and TRBJ2-7, with 8 bases that match TRBD1. In germline, CDR1 is LNHDA, CDR2 SQIVND (reference sequence). The CDR3 sequence is 15 residues long. V was pared by 6 bases and J by 4 bases, with 11 bases of the junction left unmatched. The CDR3 DNA reads as TGTGCCAGTAGCAGCGGTAGGACAGGGTCTTACGAGCAGTACTTC. The encoded protein is CASSSGRTGSYEQYF.

V and J are TRBV7-9 and TRBJ1-2, with D possibly matching TRBD1 (5 bases). Per germline, CDR1 SEHNR and CDR2 FQNEAQ (reference sequence). CDR3 size: 15 residues. V was trimmed by 0 bases and J by 4 bases, leaving 12 bases between them. CDR3 region: CASSLALGASYGYTF. For the CDR3, the DNA is TGTGCCAGCAGCTTAGCGCTAGGGGCGAGCTATGGCTACACCTTC. Full variable domain (rest looked up from reference TRBV7-9 and TRBJ1-2): DTGVSQNPRHKITKRGQNVTFRCDPISEHNRLYWYRQTLGQGPEFLTYFQNEAQLEKSRLLSDRFSAERPKGSFSTLEIQRTEQGDSAMYLCASSLALGASYGYTFGSGTRLTVV.

The chain couples TRBV7-9 to TRBJ2-7; D perhaps matches TRBD1 (6 bases). The CDR3 spans 16 residues. Germline V gene sequence: CDR1 SEHNR, CDR2 FQNEAQ (reference sequence). V lost 0 bases and J 0 bases, leaving 12 bases between the germline ends. In nucleotides, the CDR3 is TGTGCCAGCAGCTTAGCATCCGGACAGAGCTCCTACGAGCAGTACTTC. As protein: CASSLASGQSSYEQYF.

The chain recombines TRBV6-6 with TRBJ2-7; tentatively, D is TRBD1 (6 bases). Germline V gives CDR1 MNHNY, CDR2 SVGAGI (reference sequence). This CDR3 region has 14 residues. V dropped 0 bases and J dropped 7 bases, with 13 bases sitting between them. The CDR3 sequence is CASSYSMGAREQYF. CDR3 nucleotide sequence: TGTGCCAGCAGTTACTCGATGGGGGCGCGAGAGCAGTACTTC.

The chain carries TRBV19 and TRBJ2-7; possibly TRBD2 for D (5 bases). V was cut by 2 bases and J by 7 bases, with 21 bases left in between. This CDR3 region has 16 residues. Germline CDR1 is LNHDA and CDR2 is SQIVND (reference sequence). The CDR3 nucleotides read TGTGCCAGTAGTATACACCAGGACGGGGATCTGGGGGAGCAGTACTTC. Translated: CASSIHQDGDLGEQYF.

The rearrangement joins TRBV5-4 to TRBJ1-2; TRBD1 matches at 9 bases. The germline V gene has CDR1 SGHNT and CDR2 YYREEE (reference sequence). V shed 0 bases, J shed 4 bases, and the junction held 7 bases outside the gene matches. CDR3 length: 16 amino acids. CDR3 sequence reads: CASSLGRDRAGYGYTF. CDR3 DNA sequence: TGTGCCAGCAGCTTGGGTCGGGACAGGGCTGGCTATGGCTACACCTTC.

In its sample, this clone was seen a few times. The chain combines TRBV10-3 with TRBJ1-6, with D possibly TRBD1 on 5 matching bases. The CDR3 has 16 residues. Trimming pared 2 bases from V and 6 bases from J, leaving 14 bases between. Germline loops: CDR1 ENHRY, CDR2 SYGVKD. The CDR3 DNA is TGTGCCATCAGTGAGGTGGGGGGGATGGCTAATTCACCCCTCCACTTT. It translates to CAISEVGGMANSPLHF.

This rearrangement joins TRBV25-1 to TRBJ1-2; no clear D. The germline V gene encodes CDR1 MGHDK and CDR2 SYGVNS. The CDR3 is made up of 12 amino acids. Trimming shortened V by 6 bases and J by 2 bases, and 7 bases separated the two germline ends. This CDR3 is CASSDTNYGYTF. CDR3 nucleotide sequence: TGTGCCAGCAGCGACACCAACTATGGCTACACCTTC.

The chain links TRBV7-8 to TRBJ1-2, with D perhaps TRBD1 (6 bases). This CDR3 comprises 12 residues. V lost 1 base and J 7 bases, leaving 7 bases between the germline ends. Germline lookup yields CDR1 SGHVS and CDR2 FQNEAQ. This CDR3 is CASSLDRVGYTF. The CDR3 DNA reads as TGTGCCAGCAGCTTAGACAGGGTTGGCTACACCTTC.

This clone was detected once. The chain combines TRBV19 with TRBJ2-7; 7 bases align to TRBD1. With V trimmed by 5 bases and J by 1 base, 20 bases remained unmatched. The CDR3 has 19 amino acids. Looked up from germline, CDR1 is LNHDA and CDR2 is SQIVND (reference sequence). CDR3 bases: TGTGCCAGTAGTCGGATCGGGACAGACCCCTACTTGACTTCCTACGAGCAGTACTTC. It translates to CASSRIGTDPYLTSYEQYF.

This clone was counted between two and nine times. V is TRBV28 and J is TRBJ1-1; 7 positions agree with TRBD1. This CDR3 has 14 amino acids. The germline CDR1 and CDR2 sequences are MDHEN and SYDVKM. Trimming removed 5 bases from V and 2 bases from J; junction bases left unmatched: 5. Here the CDR3 DNA reads TGTGCCAGCAGTAATGGACAGGCCAACACTGAAGCTTTCTTT. Its protein product is CASSNGQANTEAFF.

The chain combines TRBV18 with TRBJ1-5; a weak D match, TRBD1 (5 bases). The germline V gene encodes CDR1 KGHSH and CDR2 LQKENI. CDR3 length: 14 amino acids. The V gene lost 3 bases and the J gene lost 3 bases, with 9 bases spanning the gap. CDR3 nucleotides: TGTGCCAGCTCACCCGACAGTAACAATCAGCCCCAGCATTTT. Amino acid sequence: CASSPDSNNQPQHF. The whole variable domain, remainder taken from reference TRBV18 and TRBJ1-5, is NAGVMQNPRHLVRRRGQEARLRCSPMKGHSHVYWYRQLPEEGLKFMVYLQKENIIDESGMPKERFSAEFPKEGPSILRIQQVVRGDSAAYFCASSPDSNNQPQHFGDGTRLSIL.

The rearrangement links TRBV28 to TRBJ1-4, with TRBD1 matching 7 bases. Unmatched junction bases numbered 4, after V lost 3 bases and J lost 0 bases. There are 16 residues in the CDR3. Germline-derived CDR1 and CDR2 are MDHEN and SYDVKM. The CDR3 protein is CASSLGTAATNEKLFF. CDR3 DNA: TGTGCCAGCAGTTTGGGGACAGCTGCAACTAATGAAAAACTGTTTTTT.

This clone has just one count. V is TRBV9 and J is TRBJ1-5; D gene uncertain. V lost 4 bases, J lost 6 bases, and 14 bases lay in between. CDR1 is SGDLS, CDR2 YYNGEE, per germline. This CDR3 comprises 14 residues. The CDR3 bases are TGTGCCAGCAGCCCCCTCGGGGAGAGTCAGCCCCAGCATTTT. Its protein product is CASSPLGESQPQHF.

This chain connects TRBV4-1 to TRBJ2-2; the match to TRBD2 covers 8 bases. V gave up 3 bases and J gave up 6 bases; unmatched junction bases: 3. Germline CDR1 reads MGHRA; CDR2 reads YSYEKL. This CDR3 is 14 amino acids long. In DNA, the CDR3 is TGCGCCAGCAGCCAGCTAGCGGGCCCCGGGGAGCTGTTTTTT. It encodes CASSQLAGPGELFF.

The chain carries TRBV28 and TRBJ1-1; TRBD1 is a possible D gene (5 bases). With 8 bases removed from V and 4 bases from J, the gap between germline ends came to 17 bases. The CDR3 is 14 amino acids. The germline gives CDR1 MDHEN, CDR2 SYDVKM. The CDR3 loop is CASHGGPSTTEAFF. As DNA, the CDR3 is TGTGCCAGCCACGGGGGTCCGTCCACCACTGAAGCTTTCTTT.

The CDR3 nucleotides read TGTGCCAGCAGCATAACAGGGCATGACTATAATTCACCCCTCCACTTT. This gives the protein CASSITGHDYNSPLHF. This sequence joins TRBV4-2 and TRBJ1-6, with a tentative D call TRBD1 (6 bases). Germline CDR1 reads LGHNA; CDR2 reads YNFKEQ. The CDR3 is 16 residues long. V was pared by 5 bases and J by 3 bases, with 14 bases between.

The chain recombines TRBV4-1 with TRBJ1-2; D is possibly TRBD1 (6 bases). The germline V and J ends were trimmed by 1 base and 8 bases, with 14 bases remaining between them. Per the germline V gene, CDR1 is MGHRA and CDR2 is YSYEKL. The CDR3 contains 14 residues. The DNA of the CDR3 is TGCGCCAGCAGCCAAGTAATGGGGGCGGAGGGCTACACCTTC. Amino acids: CASSQVMGAEGYTF.

The rearrangement uses TRBV6-6 and TRBJ2-7; no reliable D call. Germline CDR1 and CDR2: MNHNY and SVGAGI (reference sequence). The V end was cut by 2 bases, the J end by 2 bases, with 7 bases between. This CDR3 is 13 amino acids long. In DNA form, the CDR3 reads TGTGCCAGCAGTTACCAGGCAGCCTACGAGCAGTACTTC. Residues: CASSYQAAYEQYF.

This rearrangement joins TRBV19 to TRBJ1-3, with D possibly matching TRBD1 (6 bases). Germline V CDR1 and CDR2: LNHDA, SQIVND (reference sequence). This CDR3 region has 16 residues. Trimming left V 3 bases short and J 4 bases short, with 16 bases between. The CDR3 spells CASSMTGAAFGNTIYF. In DNA form, the CDR3 reads TGTGCCAGTAGTATGACAGGCGCGGCCTTCGGAAACACCATATATTTT.

The gene calls are TRBV27 and TRBJ2-2; D is unresolved. This CDR3 region has 15 residues. Germline CDR1 MNHEY, CDR2 SMNVEV (reference sequence). The V end lost 1 base, the J end lost 5 bases, and 11 bases lay between the germline ends. CDR3 coding DNA: TGTGCCAGCAGTTTATATCCACCGACTACCGGGGAGCTGTTTTTT. Its translation: CASSLYPPTTGELFF.

The V and J genes are TRBV6-4 and TRBJ2-3; 7 bases match TRBD2. Germline loops: CDR1 MRHNA, CDR2 SNTAGT. V was clipped by 3 bases and J by 3 bases; unmatched bases: 6. The CDR3 has 15 amino acids. CDR3 nucleotide sequence: TGTGCCAGCAGTGATCCGGGGGGTGGTACAGATACGCAGTATTTT. Its protein product is CASSDPGGGTDTQYF.

The CDR3 DNA sequence: TGTGCCAGCAGCTTAGTAGCGGGGGGTTCCTACAATGAGCAGTTCTTC. Translated, it gives CASSLVAGGSYNEQFF. This chain joins TRBV7-6 and TRBJ2-1; 10 bases align to TRBD2. The CDR3 is made up of 16 amino acids. J gave up 1 base and V 1 base, and 1 base lay outside the gene matches. Germline CDR1 SGHVS, CDR2 FNYEAQ.

This clone came up a few times. The rearrangement links TRBV27 to TRBJ2-3, with 7 bases that match TRBD2. V was clipped by 10 bases and J by 2 bases; unmatched bases: 9. Germline CDR1 and CDR2: MNHEY and SMNVEV (reference sequence). The CDR3 is 14 residues long. In nucleotides, the CDR3 is TGTGCCACCCAGTCGCGGGAGACCACAGATACGCAGTATTTT. As protein: CATQSRETTDTQYF.